Sequencing of this T cell receptor (beta chain) was carried out in a study of cytomegalovirus exposure and HLA in healthy donors. The study, taken as a whole, reports: High specificity and sensitivity for cytomegalovirus status were reported for the classifier.

Clones were sequenced by immunoSEQ multiplex PCR, and TCRdb holds only the in-frame ones, with some missing. This table has about 83,000 clones, around 96% appearing once. A single count supports this clone. Antigen: not known. Separation from the roughly 670-subject first cohort characterized the roughly 110-subject validation cohort, to which the donors belonged. This CDR3 is built from 17 residues. Germline-derived CDR1 and CDR2 are SGDLS and YYNGEE. The ends were cut back, 1 base at V and 2 bases at J, with 19 bases in the middle. The gene calls are TRBV9 and TRBJ2-7; D is unresolved. Sequenced material: PBMCs. The clonotype originates from a young woman in good health and CMV-seronegative. This chain's CDR3 is CASSVRGSYSETYEQYF. CDR3 bases: TGTGCCAGCAGCGTAAGAGGAAGTTACTCGGAGACCTACGAGCAGTACTTC.